Detailed here is one T cell receptor beta chain. CDR3 length equals 15 residues. The V gene lost 0 bases and the J gene lost 3 bases, with 13 bases spanning the gap. The germline gives CDR1 SGDLS, CDR2 YYNGEE. This specimen comes from a study of T cells after yellow fever vaccination. Researchers made TCR cDNA using 5'RACE template switching, and this step added a universal primer site and UMIs. MiXCR, run by TCRdb on the 5' RACE reads, gives a single entry per CDR3 protein. The data contain 450,000 to 550,000 distinct CDR3 sequences, 20% to 25% of them singletons. This chain uses TRBV9 with TRBJ2-7; TRBD1 might be the D (6 bases). This receptor was taken from a man between 18 and 29 years old who received the YFV17D yellow fever vaccine. The sample was PBMCs, taken about 20 days after the first yellow fever vaccination. CDR3 residues: CASSVVPGQIYEQYF. The DNA of the CDR3 is TGTGCCAGCAGCGTAGTCCCGGGACAAATCTACGAGCAGTACTTC.